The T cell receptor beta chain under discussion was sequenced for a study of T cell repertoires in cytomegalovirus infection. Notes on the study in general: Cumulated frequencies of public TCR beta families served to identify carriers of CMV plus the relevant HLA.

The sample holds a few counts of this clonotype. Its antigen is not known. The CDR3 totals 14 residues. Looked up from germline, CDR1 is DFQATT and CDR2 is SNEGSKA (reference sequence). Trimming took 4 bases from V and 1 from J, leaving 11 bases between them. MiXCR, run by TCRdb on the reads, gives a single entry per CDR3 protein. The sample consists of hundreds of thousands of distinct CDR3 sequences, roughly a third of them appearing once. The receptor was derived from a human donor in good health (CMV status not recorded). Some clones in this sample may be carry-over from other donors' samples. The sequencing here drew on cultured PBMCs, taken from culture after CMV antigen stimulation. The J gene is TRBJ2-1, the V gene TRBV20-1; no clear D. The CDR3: CSANVAGSYNEQFF. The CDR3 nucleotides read TGCAGTGCTAACGTAGCCGGTTCCTACAATGAGCAGTTCTTC.